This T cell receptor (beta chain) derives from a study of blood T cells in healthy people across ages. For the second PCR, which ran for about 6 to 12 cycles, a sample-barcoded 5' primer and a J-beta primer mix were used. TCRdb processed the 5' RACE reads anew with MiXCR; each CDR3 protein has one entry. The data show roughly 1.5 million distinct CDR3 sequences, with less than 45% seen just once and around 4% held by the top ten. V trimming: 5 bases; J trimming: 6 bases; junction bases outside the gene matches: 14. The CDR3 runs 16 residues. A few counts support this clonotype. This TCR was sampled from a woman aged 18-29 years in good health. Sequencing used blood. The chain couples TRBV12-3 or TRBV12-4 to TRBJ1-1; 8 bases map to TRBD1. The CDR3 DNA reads TGTGCCAGCAGTCTCGGACAGGGCTACGGAACCGCTGAAGCTTTCTTT. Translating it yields CASSLGQGYGTAEAFF.